The 15 T cell receptor beta chains presented below share a single source sample, sequenced in a study of shared clonotypes between healthy human individuals. It was CD45RO-negative cells, positively selected for CCR7, that made up naive CD8 cells, with terminally differentiated effector memory CD45RA+ cells excluded. Assay: immunoSEQ multiplex PCR; the TCRdb copy retains only in-frame clones and omits some. This table has hundreds of thousands of clones, about 95% appearing once. The sample taken for sequencing was naive CD8+ T cells sorted from blood. All receptors derive from a woman in her twenties or thirties in good health.

The chain combines TRBV27 with TRBJ2-7, with a tentative D call TRBD1 (5 bases). Trimming took off 4 bases at V and 6 bases at J, with 7 bases between the two ends. Per the germline V gene, CDR1 is MNHEY and CDR2 is SMNVEV (reference sequence). This CDR3 contains 11 residues. CDR3 sequence: CASSWGSEQYF. CDR3 DNA sequence: TGTGCCAGCAGTTGGGGCTCCGAGCAGTACTTC.

The chain is built from TRBV7-9 and TRBJ1-1; weak D call: TRBD1 (5 bases). Trimming cost V 5 bases and J 4 bases, with 17 bases left between them. The CDR3 is 15 amino acids. Germline V gives CDR1 SEHNR, CDR2 FQNEAQ (reference sequence). CDR3 sequence reads: CASSEPGRLGTEAFF. The CDR3 DNA is TGTGCCAGCAGCGAACCGGGACGACTTGGCACTGAAGCTTTCTTT.

The chain has TRBV5-1 and TRBJ2-1; unclear D gene. The germline V gene encodes CDR1 SGHRS and CDR2 YFSETQ. V was trimmed by 4 bases and J by 0 bases, leaving 17 bases between them. The CDR3 is made up of 17 amino acids. Here the CDR3 reads CASSPHGGPSSYNEQFF. CDR3 DNA: TGCGCCAGCAGCCCCCACGGCGGTCCTAGCTCCTACAATGAGCAGTTCTTC.

A note on this clone: Other nucleotide sequences from this sample produce the same CDR3. CDR3 coding DNA: TGTGCCAGCAGCCCGAGAGATTACAATGAGCAGTTCTTC. Amino acids: CASSPRDYNEQFF. The V call is TRBV11-3, the J call TRBJ2-1; D is ambiguous. The V and J ends lost 5 bases and 4 bases respectively, with 9 bases between them. The CDR3 is 13 residues long. From germline, CDR1 is SGHNT and CDR2 YENEEA.

The chain couples TRBV4-1 to TRBJ1-1; possibly TRBD1 for D (6 bases). Per the germline V gene, CDR1 is MGHRA and CDR2 is YSYEKL. Trimming took 1 base from V and 1 from J, leaving 13 bases between them. The CDR3 runs 16 residues. This CDR3 is CASSQGWTVENTEAFF. Here the CDR3 DNA reads TGCGCCAGCAGCCAAGGTTGGACAGTCGAGAACACTGAAGCTTTCTTT.

The gene calls are TRBV5-1 and TRBJ1-4; the match to TRBD1 covers 7 bases. The CDR3 spans 15 residues. Unmatched junction bases numbered 8, after V lost 2 bases and J lost 7 bases. CDR1 is SGHRS, CDR2 YFSETQ, per germline. The CDR3 DNA reads TGCGCCAGCAGCTTAGGGGGCCAGGCGGGTGAAAAACTGTTTTTT. This codes for CASSLGGQAGEKLFF.

The V and J genes are TRBV7-6 and TRBJ2-3; D gene uncertain. This CDR3 comprises 11 residues. The germline gives CDR1 SGHVS, CDR2 FNYEAQ. V lost 4 bases and J 6 bases, leaving 5 bases between the germline ends. CDR3 residues: CASSYGDTQYF. CDR3 coding DNA: TGTGCCAGCAGCTACGGTGATACGCAGTATTTT.

This sequence joins TRBV27 and TRBJ2-7; 8 bases match TRBD1. Germline V gene data show CDR1 as MNHEY and CDR2 as SMNVEV (reference sequence). Germline trimming cut 2 bases from V and 2 bases from J; bases unmatched to any gene: 5. The length of the CDR3 is 15 residues. The DNA of the CDR3 is TGTGCCAGCAGTTTAGTCAGGGGGCCGGCCTACGAGCAGTACTTC. Translated: CASSLVRGPAYEQYF.

V gene TRBV13 combines with J gene TRBJ2-7; 9 bases agree with TRBD1. From germline, CDR1 is PRHDT and CDR2 FYEKMQ (reference sequence). CDR3 length equals 14 residues. The ends lost 5 bases at V and 8 bases at J; junction bases unmatched: 10. CDR3 protein: CASSVRDRDHKQYF. In nucleotides, the CDR3 is TGTGCCAGCAGCGTAAGGGACAGGGACCACAAGCAGTACTTC.

The chain recombines TRBV27 with TRBJ2-1; TRBD1 matches 8 bases. The V segment lost 2 bases and the J segment 6 bases; nucleotides outside the gene matches: 3. Germline CDR1 and CDR2: MNHEY and SMNVEV (reference sequence). This CDR3 is built from 14 residues. The CDR3 nucleotides read TGTGCCAGCAGTTTAAGGGACAGGACCAATGAGCAGTTCTTC. It encodes CASSLRDRTNEQFF.

The chain uses TRBV6-5 and TRBJ2-7; weak D call: TRBD2 (6 bases). Trimming removed 0 bases at V and 4 bases at J, with 10 bases between. The CDR3 is made up of 14 amino acids. The germline V gene has CDR1 MNHEY and CDR2 SVGAGI. The CDR3, as DNA: TGTGCCAGCAGTTACTCGAATGCGGGGTACGAGCAGTACTTC. Amino acids: CASSYSNAGYEQYF.

The genes are TRBV6-5 and TRBJ1-5, with D unclear. Trimming took off 4 bases at V and 0 bases at J, with 7 bases between the two ends. This CDR3 contains 14 residues. Germline V gives CDR1 MNHEY, CDR2 SVGAGI. CDR3 nucleotides: TGTGCCAGCAGTTCGGGGTCTAGCAATCAGCCCCAGCATTTT. It encodes CASSSGSSNQPQHF.

On this clone itself: At the DNA level, this CDR3 is encoded by other sequences in the same sample as well. This chain links TRBV9 with TRBJ1-2; no clear D gene. Trimming took 2 bases from V and 3 from J, leaving 11 bases between them. CDR1 is SGDLS, CDR2 YYNGEE, per germline. The CDR3 has 14 residues. The CDR3 here is CASSVGGGDYGYTF. The CDR3 DNA follows: TGTGCCAGCAGCGTGGGCGGTGGAGACTATGGCTACACCTTC. The entire variable domain, with the rest obtained from reference TRBV9 and TRBJ1-2, is as follows: DSGVTQTPKHLITATGQRVTLRCSPRSGDLSVYWYQQSLDQGLQFLIQYYNGEERAKGNILERFSAQQFPDLHSELNLSSLELGDSALYFCASSVGGGDYGYTFGSGTRLTVV.

This clone occurred once. The gene calls are TRBV7-8 and TRBJ2-3; TRBD2 aligns across 9 bases. Germline V gene data show CDR1 as SGHVS and CDR2 as FQNEAQ. The trim removed 2 bases at V and 6 bases at J, leaving 15 bases unmatched. This CDR3 contains 18 residues. CDR3 DNA: TGTGCCAGCAGCTTACGGATATCGGCTAGCGGGACTTTGGATACGCAGTATTTT. This translates into CASSLRISASGTLDTQYF.

The J gene is TRBJ2-7, the V gene TRBV5-6; 7 bases line up with TRBD1. The CDR3 is made up of 14 amino acids. J gave up 5 bases and V 0 bases, and 5 bases lay outside the gene matches. CDR1 and CDR2 (germline): SGHDT, YYEEEE. CDR3 region: CASSLEQGSDEQYF. The CDR3 DNA follows: TGTGCCAGCAGCTTGGAACAGGGGAGCGACGAGCAGTACTTC.